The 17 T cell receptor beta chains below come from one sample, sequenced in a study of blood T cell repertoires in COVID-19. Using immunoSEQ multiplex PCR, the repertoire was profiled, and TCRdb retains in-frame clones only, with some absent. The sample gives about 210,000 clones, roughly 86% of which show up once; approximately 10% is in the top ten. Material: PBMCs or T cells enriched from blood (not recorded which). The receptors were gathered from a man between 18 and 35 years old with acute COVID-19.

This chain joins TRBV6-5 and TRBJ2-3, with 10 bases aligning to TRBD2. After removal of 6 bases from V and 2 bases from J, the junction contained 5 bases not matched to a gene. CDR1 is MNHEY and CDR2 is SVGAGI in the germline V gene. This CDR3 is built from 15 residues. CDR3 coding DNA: TGTGCCAGCAGCTCGACTAGCGGGTCCACAGATACGCAGTATTTT. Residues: CASSSTSGSTDTQYF.

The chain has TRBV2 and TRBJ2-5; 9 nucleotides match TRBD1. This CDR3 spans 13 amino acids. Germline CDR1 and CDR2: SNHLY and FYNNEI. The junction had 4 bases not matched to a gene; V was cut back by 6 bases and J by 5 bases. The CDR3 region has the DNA TGTGCCAGCAGAGACAGGGGGGTGGAGACCCAGTACTTC. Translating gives CASRDRGVETQYF.

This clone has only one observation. This CDR3 reads CAISPGDRLTGELFF. The CDR3 DNA sequence: TGTGCCATCTCACCTGGGGACAGACTCACCGGGGAGCTGTTTTTT. The chain joins TRBV19 to TRBJ2-2; 7 bases agree with TRBD1. The germline V gene has CDR1 LNHDA and CDR2 SQIVND (reference sequence). V lost 10 bases and J lost 4; bases outside the gene matches: 12. The CDR3 contains 15 residues.

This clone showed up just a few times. CDR3 nucleotide sequence: TGTGCCATCAACCCAGCGGGAGAGGGCACCGGGGAGCTGTTTTTT. Encoded protein: CAINPAGEGTGELFF. The chain couples TRBV10-3 to TRBJ2-2; 8 nucleotides match TRBD2. Trimming cost V 7 bases and J 4 bases; bases outside gene matches: 8. Germline V gives CDR1 ENHRY, CDR2 SYGVKD. CDR3 length: 15 residues.

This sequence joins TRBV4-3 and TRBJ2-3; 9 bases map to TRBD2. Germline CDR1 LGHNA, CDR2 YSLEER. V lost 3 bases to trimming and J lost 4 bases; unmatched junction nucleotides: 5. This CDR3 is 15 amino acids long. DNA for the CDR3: TGCGCCAGCAGCCATTCTAGCGGGATGGCAGATACGCAGTATTTT. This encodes CASSHSSGMADTQYF.

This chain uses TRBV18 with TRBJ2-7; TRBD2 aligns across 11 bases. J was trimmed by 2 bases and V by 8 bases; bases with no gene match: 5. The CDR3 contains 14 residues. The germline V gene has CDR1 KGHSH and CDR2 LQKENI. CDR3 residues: CASAETSGTYEQYF. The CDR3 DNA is TGTGCCAGCGCCGAGACTAGCGGGACCTACGAGCAGTACTTC.

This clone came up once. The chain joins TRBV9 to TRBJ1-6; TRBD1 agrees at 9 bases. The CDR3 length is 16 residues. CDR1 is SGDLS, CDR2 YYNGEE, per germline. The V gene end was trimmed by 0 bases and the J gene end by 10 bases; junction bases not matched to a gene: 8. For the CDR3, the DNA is TGTGCCAGCAGCGTAGATGGGACAGGGCAAGGATCACCCCTCCACTTT. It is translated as CASSVDGTGQGSPLHF.

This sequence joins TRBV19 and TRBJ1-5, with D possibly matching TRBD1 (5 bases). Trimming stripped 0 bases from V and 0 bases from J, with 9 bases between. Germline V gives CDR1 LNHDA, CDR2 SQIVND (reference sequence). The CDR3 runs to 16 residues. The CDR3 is CASSIDQGYSNQPQHF. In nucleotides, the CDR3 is TGTGCCAGTAGTATAGATCAGGGATATAGCAATCAGCCCCAGCATTTT.

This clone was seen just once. The CDR3 here is CASSIPYTSGRSDEQFF. CDR3 nucleotides: TGTGCCAGTAGTATACCCTACACTAGCGGGAGGTCGGATGAGCAGTTCTTC. V usage is TRBV19 and J usage is TRBJ2-1; 12 bases map to TRBD2. CDR3 size: 17 residues. The germline V gene encodes CDR1 LNHDA and CDR2 SQIVND (reference sequence). V lost 2 bases, J lost 8 bases, and 10 bases stayed unmatched.

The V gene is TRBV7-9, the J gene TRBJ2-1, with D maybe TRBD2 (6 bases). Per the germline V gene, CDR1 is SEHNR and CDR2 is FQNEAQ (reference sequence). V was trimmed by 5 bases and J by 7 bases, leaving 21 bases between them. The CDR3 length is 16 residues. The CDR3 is CASSRLSGSGRNEQFF. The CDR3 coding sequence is TGTGCCAGCAGCCGCTTGAGCGGGTCGGGCCGGAATGAGCAGTTCTTC.

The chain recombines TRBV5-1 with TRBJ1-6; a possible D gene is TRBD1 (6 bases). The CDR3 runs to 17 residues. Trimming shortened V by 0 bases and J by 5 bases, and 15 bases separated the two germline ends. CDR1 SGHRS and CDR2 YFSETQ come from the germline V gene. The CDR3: CASSLGQALGDNSPLHF. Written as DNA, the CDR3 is TGCGCCAGCAGCTTGGGACAGGCCCTCGGTGATAATTCACCCCTCCACTTT.

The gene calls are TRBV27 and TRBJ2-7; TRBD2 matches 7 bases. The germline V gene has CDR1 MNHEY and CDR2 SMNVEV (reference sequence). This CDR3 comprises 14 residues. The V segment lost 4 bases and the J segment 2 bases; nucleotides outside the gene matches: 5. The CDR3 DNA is TGTGCCAGCAGTTGGTCGGGGGGTCCCTACGAGCAGTACTTC. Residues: CASSWSGGPYEQYF.

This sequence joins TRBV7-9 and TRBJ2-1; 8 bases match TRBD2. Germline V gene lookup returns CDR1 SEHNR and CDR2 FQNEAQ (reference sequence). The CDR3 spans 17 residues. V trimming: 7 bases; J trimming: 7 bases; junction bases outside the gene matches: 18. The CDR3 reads CASTTVAGGVFDNEQFF. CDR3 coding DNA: TGTGCCAGCACCACTGTTGCGGGAGGAGTTTTTGATAATGAGCAGTTCTTC.

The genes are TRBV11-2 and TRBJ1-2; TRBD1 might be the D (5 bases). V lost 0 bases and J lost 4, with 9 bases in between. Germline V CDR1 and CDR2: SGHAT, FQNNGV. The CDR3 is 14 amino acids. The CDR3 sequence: CASSLDSRGYGYTF. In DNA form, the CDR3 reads TGTGCCAGCAGCTTAGATAGTAGGGGCTATGGCTACACCTTC.

The CDR3: CASSILLTYEQYF. DNA of the CDR3: TGTGCCAGTAGTATCTTACTCACCTACGAGCAGTACTTC. The chain carries TRBV19 and TRBJ2-7; no firm D call. Germline V gene sequence: CDR1 LNHDA, CDR2 SQIVND (reference sequence). CDR3 length equals 13 residues. V lost 3 bases to trimming and J lost 2 bases, with 8 bases between them.

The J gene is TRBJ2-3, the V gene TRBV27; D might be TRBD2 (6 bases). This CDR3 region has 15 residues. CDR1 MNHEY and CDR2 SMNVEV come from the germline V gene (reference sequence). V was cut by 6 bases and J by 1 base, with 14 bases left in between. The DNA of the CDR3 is TGTGCCAGCAGCCTCCTTAGCGGCCGCACAGATACGCAGTATTTT. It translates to CASSLLSGRTDTQYF.

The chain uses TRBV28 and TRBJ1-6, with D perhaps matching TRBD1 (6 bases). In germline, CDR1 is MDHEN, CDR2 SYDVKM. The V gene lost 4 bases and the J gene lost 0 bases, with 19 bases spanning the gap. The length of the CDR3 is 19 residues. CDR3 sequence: CASSSPNREPFSYNSPLHF. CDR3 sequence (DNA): TGTGCCAGCAGTTCCCCGAACAGGGAGCCTTTCTCCTATAATTCACCCCTCCACTTT.